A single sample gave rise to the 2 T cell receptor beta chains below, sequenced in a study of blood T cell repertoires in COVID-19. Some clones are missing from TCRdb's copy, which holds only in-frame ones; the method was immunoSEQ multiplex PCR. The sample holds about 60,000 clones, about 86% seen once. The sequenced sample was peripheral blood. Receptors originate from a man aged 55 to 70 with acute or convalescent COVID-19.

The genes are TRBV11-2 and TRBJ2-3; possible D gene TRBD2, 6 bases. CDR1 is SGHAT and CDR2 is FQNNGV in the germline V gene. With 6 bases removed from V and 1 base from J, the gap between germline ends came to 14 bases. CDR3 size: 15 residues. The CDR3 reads CASRAGGRRTDTQYF. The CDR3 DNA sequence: TGTGCCAGCAGGGCTGGGGGGAGGCGCACAGATACGCAGTATTTT.

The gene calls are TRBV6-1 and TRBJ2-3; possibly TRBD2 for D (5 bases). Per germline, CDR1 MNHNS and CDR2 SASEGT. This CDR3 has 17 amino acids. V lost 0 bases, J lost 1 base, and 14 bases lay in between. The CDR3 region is CASSEAPGIFRTDTQYF. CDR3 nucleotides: TGTGCCAGCAGTGAAGCCCCGGGAATCTTCCGCACAGATACGCAGTATTTT.